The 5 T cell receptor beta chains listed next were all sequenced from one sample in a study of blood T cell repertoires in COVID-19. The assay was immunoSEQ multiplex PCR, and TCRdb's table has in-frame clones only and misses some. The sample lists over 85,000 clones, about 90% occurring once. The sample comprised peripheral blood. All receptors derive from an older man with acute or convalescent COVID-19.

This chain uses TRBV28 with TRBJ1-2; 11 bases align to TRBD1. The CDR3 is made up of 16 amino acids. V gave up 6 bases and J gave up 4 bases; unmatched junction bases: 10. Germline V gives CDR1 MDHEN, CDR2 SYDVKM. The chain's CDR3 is CASSPSPGQGGYGYTF. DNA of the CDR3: TGTGCCAGCAGCCCGAGTCCGGGACAGGGGGGCTATGGCTACACCTTC.

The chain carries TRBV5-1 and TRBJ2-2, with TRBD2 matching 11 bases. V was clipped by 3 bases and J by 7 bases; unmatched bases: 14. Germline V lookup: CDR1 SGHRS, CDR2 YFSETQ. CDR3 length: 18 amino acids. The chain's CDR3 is CASSYFSGGASLSGELFF. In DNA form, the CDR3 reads TGCGCCAGCAGCTACTTTAGCGGGGGGGCCAGTTTGAGCGGGGAGCTGTTTTTT.

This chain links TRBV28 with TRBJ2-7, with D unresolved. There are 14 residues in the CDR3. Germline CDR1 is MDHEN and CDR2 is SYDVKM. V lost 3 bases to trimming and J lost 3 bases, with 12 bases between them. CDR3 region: CASSLLEKRYEQYF. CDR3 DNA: TGTGCCAGCAGTTTGTTGGAGAAACGCTACGAGCAGTACTTC.

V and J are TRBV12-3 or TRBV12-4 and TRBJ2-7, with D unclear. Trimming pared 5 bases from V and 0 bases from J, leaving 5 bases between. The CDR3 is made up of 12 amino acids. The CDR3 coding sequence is TGTGCCAGCAGTGACACCTCCTACGAGCAGTACTTC. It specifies CASSDTSYEQYF.

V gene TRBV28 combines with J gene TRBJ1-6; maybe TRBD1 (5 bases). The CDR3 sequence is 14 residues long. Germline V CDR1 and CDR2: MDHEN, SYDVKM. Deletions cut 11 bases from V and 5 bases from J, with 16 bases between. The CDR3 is CAYKARANNSPLHF. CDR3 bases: TGTGCCTACAAGGCCAGGGCAAATAATTCACCCCTCCACTTT. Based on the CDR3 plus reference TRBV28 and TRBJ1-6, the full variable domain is DVKVTQSSRYLVKRTGEKVFLECVQDMDHENMFWYRQDPGLGLRLIYFSYDVKMKEKGDIPEGYSVSREKKERFSLILESASTNQTSMYLCAYKARANNSPLHFGNGTRLTVT.